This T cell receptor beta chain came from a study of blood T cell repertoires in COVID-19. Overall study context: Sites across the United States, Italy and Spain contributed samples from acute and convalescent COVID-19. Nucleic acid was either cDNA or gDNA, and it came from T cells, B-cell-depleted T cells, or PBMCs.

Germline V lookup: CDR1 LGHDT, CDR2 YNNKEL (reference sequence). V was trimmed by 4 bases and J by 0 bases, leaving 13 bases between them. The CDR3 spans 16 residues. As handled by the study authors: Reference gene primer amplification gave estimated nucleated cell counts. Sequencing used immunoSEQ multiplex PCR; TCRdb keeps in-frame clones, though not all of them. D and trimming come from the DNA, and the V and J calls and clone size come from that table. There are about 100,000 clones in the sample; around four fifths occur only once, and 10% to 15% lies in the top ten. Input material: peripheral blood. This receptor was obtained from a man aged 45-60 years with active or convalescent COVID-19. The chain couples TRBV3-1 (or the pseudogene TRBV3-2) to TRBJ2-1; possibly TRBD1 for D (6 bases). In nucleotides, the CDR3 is TGTGCCAGCAGCCTACAGGGTCCCCTCTCCTACAATGAGCAGTTCTTC. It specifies CASSLQGPLSYNEQFF.